One sample yielded the 21 T cell receptor beta chains listed below, sequenced in a study of T cells in Graves' hyperthyroidism and ophthalmopathy. TCR beta CDR3 sequences were amplified from RNA transcripts. HTBI primers were employed in a first-round RT-PCR of the TCR CDR3. TCRdb itself ran the multiplex PCR reads through MiXCR, one entry per CDR3 protein. The repertoire includes about 250,000 distinct CDR3 sequences, about 15% of them detected once, and roughly 30% sits in the top ten. The sample taken for sequencing was blood. The receptors shown here come from a woman in her forties or fifties with Graves' hyperthyroidism that later progressed to Graves' ophthalmopathy.

Of note for this clonotype: Mismatch with germline at one junction end may stem from a read error. The V and J genes are TRBV19 and TRBJ2-2, with a weak D call TRBD2 (5 bases). This CDR3 has 14 residues. Looked up from germline, CDR1 is LNHDA and CDR2 is SQIVND (reference sequence). The chain's CDR3 is CASSRGFGTGELLF. CDR3 coding DNA: TGTGCCAGTAGTAGGGGATTCGGCACCGGGGAGCTGCTTTTT.

This clonotype was observed at least ten times. CDR3 coding DNA: TGTGCCTGGAGTGAGTTCGGACGGCTACCTGAAGCTTTCTTT. It encodes CAWSEFGRLPEAFF. This chain links TRBV30 with TRBJ1-1; D uncertain. Germline V gives CDR1 GTSNPN, CDR2 SVGIG (reference sequence). The CDR3 extends over 14 amino acids. Trimming cost V 1 base and J 6 bases, with 15 bases left between them.

This clonotype was found many times. This chain links TRBV6-1 with TRBJ2-2; possibly TRBD1 or TRBD2 for D (5 bases each). The CDR3 contains 14 residues. V was shortened by 5 bases and J by 4 bases, with 11 bases between the two germline ends. The germline gives CDR1 MNHNS, CDR2 SASEGT. CDR3 nucleotides: TGTGCCAGCAGTTACGAGAGGGGCACCGGGGAGCTGTTTTTT. The encoded protein is CASSYERGTGELFF.

The CDR3 protein is CASRKISTGTEAFF. DNA for the CDR3: TGTGCCAGCAGGAAAATCTCTACCGGAACTGAAGCTTTCTTT. V gene TRBV9 combines with J gene TRBJ1-1; D is ambiguous. Germline V gene data show CDR1 as SGDLS and CDR2 as YYNGEE. The CDR3 is 14 residues long. The ends were cut back, 5 bases at V and 5 bases at J, with 16 bases in the middle.

As to this clonotype: This may come from a read error, since a much larger clone is one base off. The V gene is TRBV24-1, the J gene TRBJ2-2; D perhaps matches TRBD2 (6 bases). Trimming took 7 bases from V and 4 from J, leaving 12 bases between them. CDR1 and CDR2 (germline): KGHDR, SFDVKD. The CDR3 extends over 14 amino acids. CDR3 loop: CATSHGGGTGELFF. The CDR3, as DNA: TGTGCCACCAGCCACGGGGGAGGCACCGGGGAGCTGTTTTTT.

This clonotype came up a few times. A much larger clone lies a single base off, so this may be a read error. The chain is built from TRBV27 and TRBJ2-7, with TRBD1 matching over 9 bases. Germline V lookup: CDR1 MNHEY, CDR2 SMNVEV (reference sequence). CDR3 length: 16 residues. The CDR3 here is CAGSRTGDARDYEQYF. Here the CDR3 DNA reads TGTGCCGGCAGTCGGACAGGGGACGCCCGAGACTACGAGCAGTACTTC.

The chain couples TRBV9 to TRBJ1-2; D uncertain. The CDR3 runs to 12 residues. CDR1 and CDR2 (germline): SGDLS, YYNGEE. V was clipped by 0 bases and J by 2 bases, with 2 bases between them. CDR3 sequence reads: CASSVVNYGYTF. As DNA, the CDR3 is TGTGCCAGCAGCGTAGTGAACTATGGCTACACCTTC.

The chain combines TRBV20-1 with TRBJ2-6; D gene uncertain. Germline V gene lookup returns CDR1 DFQATT and CDR2 SNEGSKA (reference sequence). The CDR3 contains 17 residues. Trimming left V 6 bases short and J 0 bases short, with 18 bases between. The CDR3 nucleotides are TGCAGTGCCACTCATATAGTAGGAGACTCTGGGGCCAACGTCCTGACTTTC. Its protein product is CSATHIVGDSGANVLTF.

The V call is TRBV20-1, the J call TRBJ1-4; 8 bases line up with TRBD1. Looked up from germline, CDR1 is DFQATT and CDR2 is SNEGSKA (reference sequence). Trimming took 2 bases from V and 3 from J; bases not matched to a gene: 8. The CDR3 runs to 16 residues. Here the CDR3 reads CSARKGRGRPNEKLFF. DNA of the CDR3: TGCAGTGCTAGAAAAGGCAGGGGGCGGCCTAATGAAAAACTGTTTTTT.

The gene calls are TRBV19 and TRBJ2-1, with 9 nucleotides matching TRBD1. The CDR3 runs 15 residues. V shed 4 bases, J shed 8 bases, and the junction held 9 bases outside the gene matches. Germline V lookup: CDR1 LNHDA, CDR2 SQIVND (reference sequence). The CDR3 bases are TGTGCCAGTAGTACCGCCGGGACAGGGAATTATGAGCAGTTCTTC. It specifies CASSTAGTGNYEQFF.

This clonotype was observed many times. The chain employs TRBV4-1 and TRBJ2-7, with TRBD2 matching 7 bases. This CDR3 is 16 amino acids long. Trimming at V came to 0 bases and at J to 0 bases, leaving 5 bases not matched to a gene. Looked up from germline, CDR1 is MGHRA and CDR2 is YSYEKL. CDR3 coding DNA: TGCGCCAGCAGCCAAGATAACGCGGGGGTCTCCTACGAGCAGTACTTC. Its translation is CASSQDNAGVSYEQYF.

As concerns this clonotype: A much larger clone lies a single base off, so this may be a read error. The chain combines TRBV13 with TRBJ2-3; D may be TRBD1 (6 bases). This CDR3 has 12 amino acids. The germline gives CDR1 PRHDT, CDR2 FYEKMQ (reference sequence). Here the CDR3 DNA reads TGTGCCACCGCCCCTGGGGGCCATACGAAGTATTTT. As protein: CATAPGGHTKYF.

This clonotype was seen ten or more times. The V call is TRBV20-1, the J call TRBJ1-2, with D unclear. There are 12 residues in the CDR3. Germline CDR1 DFQATT, CDR2 SNEGSKA (reference sequence). Trimming cost V 3 bases and J 4 bases, with 9 bases left between them. The DNA for the CDR3 is TGCAGTGCTAGCGGGGAACCCTATGGCTACACCTTC. Its translation: CSASGEPYGYTF.

This clonotype was counted ten times or more. The chain combines TRBV28 with TRBJ1-2, with a tentative D call TRBD1 (5 bases). Looked up from germline, CDR1 is MDHEN and CDR2 is SYDVKM. V was clipped by 8 bases and J by 8 bases, with 18 bases between them. This CDR3 contains 13 residues. In DNA, the CDR3 is TGTGCCAGCGGAACCAGGGATGTATTAGGCTACACCTTC. This gives the protein CASGTRDVLGYTF.

In this sample, this clonotype turned up a few times. The chain recombines TRBV14 with TRBJ2-7; D gene unclear. Trimming removed 4 bases at V and 0 bases at J, with 13 bases between. The CDR3 loop spans 15 amino acids. Looked up from germline, CDR1 is SGHDN and CDR2 is FVKESK. CDR3 in amino acids: CASSPSVRNSYEQYF. Here the CDR3 DNA reads TGTGCCAGCAGCCCATCGGTCAGAAACTCCTACGAGCAGTACTTC.

The chain joins TRBV4-1 to TRBJ2-2; D possibly uses TRBD1 or TRBD2 (5 bases each). CDR1 and CDR2 (germline): MGHRA, YSYEKL. The V end was cut by 7 bases, the J end by 7 bases, with 16 bases between. The CDR3 length is 14 residues. As DNA, the CDR3 is TGCGCCAGCACTAGGCAGGGCCGGGGCGGGGAGCTGTTTTTT. Translation gives CASTRQGRGGELFF.

The table lists this clonotype with many counts. The chain joins TRBV6-6 to TRBJ2-5; no reliable D call. CDR3 length: 13 amino acids. The germline V gene has CDR1 MNHNY and CDR2 SVGAGI (reference sequence). The germline V and J ends were trimmed by 2 bases and 5 bases, with 9 bases remaining between them. CDR3 region: CASSYVARETQYF. DNA for the CDR3: TGTGCCAGCAGTTACGTAGCTCGGGAGACCCAGTACTTC.

This rearrangement joins TRBV19 to TRBJ2-1, with 8 bases aligning to TRBD2. J gave up 0 bases and V 5 bases, and 6 bases lay outside the gene matches. Germline-derived CDR1 and CDR2 are LNHDA and SQIVND (reference sequence). The CDR3 runs to 16 residues. The CDR3 spells CASSQKSGGSYNEQFF. CDR3 bases: TGTGCCAGTAGTCAAAAAAGCGGGGGCTCCTACAATGAGCAGTTCTTC.

Note on this clonotype: Just one base apart from a much larger clone, this may be a read error. V and J are TRBV28 and TRBJ1-1; D is ambiguous. Germline assignment: CDR1 MDHEN and CDR2 SYDVKM. This CDR3 is built from 13 residues. CDR3 DNA sequence: TGTGCCAGCACCTCGTCGGGTTCTACTGGAGCTTTCTTT. This gives the protein CASTSSGSTGAFF.

This clonotype was counted many times. The rearrangement links TRBV5-1 to TRBJ1-5, with a possible D match to TRBD1 (5 bases). The CDR3 has 14 residues. CDR1 is SGHRS and CDR2 is YFSETQ in the germline V gene. V was trimmed by 2 bases and J by 5 bases, leaving 11 bases between them. CDR3 protein: CASSFIGGDQPQHF. The CDR3 DNA reads TGCGCCAGCAGCTTTATCGGGGGGGATCAGCCCCAGCATTTT.

This clonotype was seen ten or more times. The J gene is TRBJ2-7, the V gene TRBV28; D is unresolved. The germline V gene encodes CDR1 MDHEN and CDR2 SYDVKM. V lost 8 bases and J 3 bases, leaving 17 bases between the germline ends. This CDR3 contains 14 residues. The DNA of the CDR3 is TGTGCCAGCTACAAGGAGTCATTGGGCTACGAGCAGTACTTC. Protein: CASYKESLGYEQYF.